This T cell receptor (beta chain) was identified during a study of T cell repertoires in cytomegalovirus infection. About the research overall: Evidence of both CMV infection and a matching HLA type came from public TCR beta signatures.

This clonotype has just a few counts. Its specificity is not known. TCRdb reanalysed the reads using MiXCR and keeps one entry per CDR3 protein. This table holds 800,000 to 950,000 distinct CDR3 sequences, over 25% found once. The length of the CDR3 is 14 residues. Germline V gene data show CDR1 as SGHAT and CDR2 as FQNNGV. Trimming took 0 bases from V and 9 from J; bases not matched to a gene: 4. Specimen: cultured CD8+ T cells from PBMCs, collected from culture after CMV antigen stimulation. This TCR was sampled from a human donor in good health (CMV status not recorded). Some clones in this sample may be carry-over from other donors' samples. V and J are TRBV11-2 and TRBJ1-5; TRBD1 agrees at 8 bases. The CDR3 sequence is CASSLEGTGSPQHF. The CDR3 DNA reads as TGTGCCAGCAGCTTAGAAGGGACAGGTTCGCCCCAGCATTTT.